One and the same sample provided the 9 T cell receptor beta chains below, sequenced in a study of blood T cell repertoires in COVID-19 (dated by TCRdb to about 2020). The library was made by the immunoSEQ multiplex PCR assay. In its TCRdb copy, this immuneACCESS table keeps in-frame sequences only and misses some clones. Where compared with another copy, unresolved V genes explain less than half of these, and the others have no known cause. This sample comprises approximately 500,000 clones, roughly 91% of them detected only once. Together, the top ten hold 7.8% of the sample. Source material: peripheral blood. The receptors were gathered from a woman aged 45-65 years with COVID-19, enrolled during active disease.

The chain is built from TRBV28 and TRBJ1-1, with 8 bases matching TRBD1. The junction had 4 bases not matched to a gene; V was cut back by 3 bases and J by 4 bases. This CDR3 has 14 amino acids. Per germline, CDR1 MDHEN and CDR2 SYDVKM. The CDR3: CASSLQGATTEAFF. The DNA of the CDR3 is TGTGCCAGCAGTTTGCAGGGGGCTACCACTGAAGCTTTCTTT.

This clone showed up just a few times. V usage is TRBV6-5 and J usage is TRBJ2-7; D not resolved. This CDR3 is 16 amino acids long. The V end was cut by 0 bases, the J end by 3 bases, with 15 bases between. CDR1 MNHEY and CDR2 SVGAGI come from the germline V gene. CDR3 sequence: CASSYSGYGTFYEQYF. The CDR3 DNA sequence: TGTGCCAGCAGTTACTCCGGGTACGGCACCTTCTACGAGCAGTACTTC.

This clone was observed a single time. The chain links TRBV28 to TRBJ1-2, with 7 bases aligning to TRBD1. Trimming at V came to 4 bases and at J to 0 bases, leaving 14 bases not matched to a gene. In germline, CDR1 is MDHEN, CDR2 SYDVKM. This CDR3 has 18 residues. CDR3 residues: CASSSPSGQSPSNYGYTF. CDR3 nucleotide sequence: TGTGCCAGCAGTTCCCCTTCGGGACAGAGCCCTTCTAACTATGGCTACACCTTC.

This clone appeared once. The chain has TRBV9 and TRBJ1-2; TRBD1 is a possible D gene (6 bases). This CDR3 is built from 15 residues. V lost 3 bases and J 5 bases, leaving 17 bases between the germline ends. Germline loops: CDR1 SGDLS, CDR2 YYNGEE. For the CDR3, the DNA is TGTGCCAGCAGCGCCGACCCGGGGGGGGCTTATGGCTACACCTTC. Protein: CASSADPGGAYGYTF.

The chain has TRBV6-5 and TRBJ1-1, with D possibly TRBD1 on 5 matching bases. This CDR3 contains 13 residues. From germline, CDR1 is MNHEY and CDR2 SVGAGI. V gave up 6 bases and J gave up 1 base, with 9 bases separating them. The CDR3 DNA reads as TGTGCCAGCAGGGGACTGGAGAACACTGAAGCTTTCTTT. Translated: CASRGLENTEAFF.

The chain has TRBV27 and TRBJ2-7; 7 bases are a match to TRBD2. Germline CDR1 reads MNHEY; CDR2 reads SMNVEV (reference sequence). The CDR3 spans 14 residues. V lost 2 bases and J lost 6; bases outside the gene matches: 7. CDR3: CASSLAGEGAEQYF. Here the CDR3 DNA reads TGTGCCAGCAGTTTAGCGGGAGAAGGGGCCGAGCAGTACTTC.

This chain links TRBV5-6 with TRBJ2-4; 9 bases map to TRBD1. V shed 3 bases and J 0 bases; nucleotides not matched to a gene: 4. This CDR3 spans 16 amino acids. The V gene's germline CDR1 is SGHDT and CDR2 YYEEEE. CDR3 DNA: TGTGCCAGCAGCTCCGGACAGGGGCTAGCCAAAAACATTCAGTACTTC. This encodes CASSSGQGLAKNIQYF.

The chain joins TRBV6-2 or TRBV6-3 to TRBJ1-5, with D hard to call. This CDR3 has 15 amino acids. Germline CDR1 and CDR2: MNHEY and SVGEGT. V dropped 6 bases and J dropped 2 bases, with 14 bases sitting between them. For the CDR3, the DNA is TGTGCCAGCAGCCTCGTCTCGAGGGGCAATCAGCCCCAGCATTTT. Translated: CASSLVSRGNQPQHF.

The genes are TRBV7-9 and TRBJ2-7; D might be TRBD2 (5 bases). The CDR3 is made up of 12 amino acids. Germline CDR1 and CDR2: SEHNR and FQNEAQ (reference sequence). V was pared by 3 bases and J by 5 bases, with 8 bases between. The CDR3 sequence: CASSFGLDEQYF. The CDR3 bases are TGTGCCAGCAGCTTTGGACTTGACGAGCAGTACTTC.